The following is a TCR beta chain sequence with its context. The data were obtained in a study of blood T cell repertoires in COVID-19. Trimming removed 0 bases from V and 8 bases from J, with 17 bases in between. The germline CDR1 and CDR2 sequences are LGHNA and YNFKEQ. The CDR3 totals 16 residues. Per the authors' pipeline: Estimation of nucleated cell counts was performed using reference gene primer amplification. Assay used: immunoSEQ multiplex PCR; TCRdb lists only in-frame clones, some missing. That table is the source of V, J and clone size, and D and trimming were worked out from the DNA. The sample shows tens of thousands of clones, nearly 80% of them seen only once.

This chain connects TRBV4-2 to TRBJ1-5, with D perhaps TRBD1 (5 bases). The sequence came from a woman aged 55-70 years with acute or convalescent COVID-19. The material sequenced was peripheral blood. CDR3 sequence: CASSQEAGAGDKPQHF. CDR3 nucleotide sequence: TGTGCCAGCAGCCAAGAAGCCGGGGCGGGGGATAAGCCCCAGCATTTT.